Each of the 27 T cell receptor beta chains below was sequenced from the same sample in a study of beta chain features in type 1 diabetes. Findings and caveats of the study: Moderately but significantly shorter TCRB CDR3s were found in Type 1 diabetes patients in all four CD4+ subsets.

Their specific antigens are unknown. Sequenced material consisted of expressed TCRB transcripts (all of the isolated RNA was reverse transcribed). Method: immunoSEQ multiplex PCR; TCRdb's copy keeps in-frame clones and lacks some. The top ten hold approximately 0.081% of the sample, which has approximately 250,000 clones, 15% to 20% seen once. The material sequenced was naive CD4+ T cells from blood. These receptors originate from a man aged 25-45 years with type 1 diabetes.

This clone was recorded a few times. The V call is TRBV28, the J call TRBJ2-3, with 8 bases matching TRBD2. The CDR3 covers 15 residues. From germline, CDR1 is MDHEN and CDR2 SYDVKM. The J segment lost 6 bases and the V segment lost 2 bases, leaving 7 bases of the junction unmatched. CDR3 nucleotide sequence: TGTGCCAGCAGTTTACCCTCGGGACTAGGGGATACGCAGTATTTT. It yields the protein CASSLPSGLGDTQYF.

The chain is built from TRBV6-6 and TRBJ2-7; D might be TRBD1 (6 bases). The CDR3 runs 11 residues. Per the germline V gene, CDR1 is MNHNY and CDR2 is SVGAGI (reference sequence). V was shortened by 7 bases and J by 10 bases, with 14 bases between the two germline ends. The CDR3 protein is CASTIGQRQYF. Written as DNA, the CDR3 is TGTGCCAGCACTATCGGACAGAGACAGTACTTC.

The chain carries TRBV9 and TRBJ2-7, with 11 bases that match TRBD1. Germline values: CDR1 SGDLS, CDR2 YYNGEE. There are 15 residues in the CDR3. V trimming: 3 bases; J trimming: 2 bases; junction bases outside the gene matches: 4. CDR3 bases: TGTGCCAGCAGCGAAGGGACAGGGGGAACCTACGAGCAGTACTTC. It yields the protein CASSEGTGGTYEQYF.

The chain carries TRBV30 and TRBJ2-3; D uncertain. V was shortened by 2 bases and J by 1 base, with 7 bases between the two germline ends. Germline CDR1 is GTSNPN and CDR2 is SVGIG (reference sequence). This CDR3 region has 13 residues. For the CDR3, the DNA is TGTGCCTGGAGTACCGGAGGCACAGATACGCAGTATTTT. Protein: CAWSTGGTDTQYF.

This clone was counted only a few times. V is TRBV9 and J is TRBJ2-1, with no clear D. Looked up from germline, CDR1 is SGDLS and CDR2 is YYNGEE. The CDR3 loop spans 13 amino acids. Trimming removed 4 bases at V and 14 bases at J, with 19 bases between. This CDR3 reads CASSTRAQGWEFF. CDR3 nucleotides: TGTGCCAGCAGCACCCGGGCCCAAGGATGGGAGTTCTTC.

This clone was picked up a small number of times. The V and J genes are TRBV2 and TRBJ2-5; 10 bases map to TRBD2. The V and J ends lost 4 bases and 3 bases, in that order; junction bases with no gene match: 2. The CDR3 runs to 14 residues. CDR1 and CDR2 (germline): SNHLY, FYNNEI. CDR3 DNA: TGTGCCAGCAGTGCTAGCGGGAGCAAAGAGACCCAGTACTTC. Translation: CASSASGSKETQYF.

The chain couples TRBV11-1 to TRBJ2-5; a possible D gene is TRBD1 (6 bases). This CDR3 region has 16 residues. In germline, CDR1 is SGHAT, CDR2 FQDESV (reference sequence). V lost 5 bases, J lost 0 bases, and 16 bases lay in between. CDR3 bases: TGTGCCAGCAGCAAAAGGGAAACAGGGTACCAAGAGACCCAGTACTTC. Translated, it gives CASSKRETGYQETQYF.

The V and J genes are TRBV18 and TRBJ2-1; TRBD1 might be the D (5 bases). V shed 6 bases and J shed 8 bases, with 11 bases lying between them. Germline lookup yields CDR1 KGHSH and CDR2 LQKENI. The CDR3 spans 12 residues. In nucleotides, the CDR3 is TGTGCCAGCTCCCTTTCCAGGGATGAGCAGTTCTTC. Its translation is CASSLSRDEQFF.

This clone appeared a few times. The chain employs TRBV29-1 and TRBJ2-1; 8 nucleotides match TRBD1. V trimming: 3 bases; J trimming: 2 bases; junction bases outside the gene matches: 3. This CDR3 spans 14 amino acids. Germline V gene data show CDR1 as SQVTM and CDR2 as ANQGSEA. For the CDR3, the DNA is TGCAGCGTTGACGGACAGGGAACCTACAATGAGCAGTTCTTC. This gives the protein CSVDGQGTYNEQFF.

The chain has TRBV29-1 and TRBJ2-7; 7 bases are a match to TRBD1. Trimming cost V 7 bases and J 2 bases; bases outside gene matches: 8. The CDR3 is 13 amino acids. Germline values: CDR1 SQVTM, CDR2 ANQGSEA. The CDR3 coding sequence is TGCAGCGGGGCTCAGACAGGGCCCTACGAGCAGTACTTC. Translating it yields CSGAQTGPYEQYF.

The gene calls are TRBV15 and TRBJ2-5; D is undetermined. Germline V CDR1 and CDR2: LNHNV, YYDKDF (reference sequence). V lost 1 base, J lost 2 bases, and 11 bases lay in between. The CDR3 extends over 15 amino acids. This CDR3 is CATSRAGLGQETQYF. CDR3 bases: TGTGCCACCAGCAGAGCCGGGTTGGGGCAAGAGACCCAGTACTTC.

The chain recombines TRBV28 with TRBJ2-1, with TRBD2 as a possible D gene (7 bases). The CDR3 has 12 residues. V lost 2 bases, J lost 16 bases, and 15 bases lay in between. Per germline, CDR1 MDHEN and CDR2 SYDVKM. The CDR3 loop is CASSLLSGTSFF. The CDR3, as DNA: TGTGCCAGCAGTTTACTGAGCGGGACATCCTTCTTC.

There are a few counts of this clone. V usage is TRBV30 and J usage is TRBJ1-4, with D unclear. The CDR3 spans 10 residues. Trimming cost V 8 bases and J 13 bases, with 14 bases left between them. Germline values: CDR1 GTSNPN, CDR2 SVGIG (reference sequence). CDR3 region: CAALQARLFF. The CDR3 DNA is TGTGCCGCCCTCCAGGCGAGACTGTTTTTT.

The chain joins TRBV7-9 to TRBJ2-4; no definite D call. Germline CDR1 reads SEHNR; CDR2 reads FQNEAQ (reference sequence). This CDR3 comprises 15 residues. V was pared by 4 bases and J by 1 base, with 11 bases between. The chain's CDR3 is CASSSILLAKNIQYF. As DNA, the CDR3 is TGTGCCAGCAGCTCCATCCTCCTGGCCAAAAACATTCAGTACTTC.

V gene TRBV29-1 combines with J gene TRBJ2-2; possibly TRBD1 for D (6 bases). The CDR3 extends over 14 amino acids. The germline V and J ends were trimmed by 3 bases and 0 bases, with 8 bases remaining between them. Per germline, CDR1 SQVTM and CDR2 ANQGSEA. The CDR3 nucleotides read TGCAGCGTTGAGGGGACATCGAACACCGGGGAGCTGTTTTTT. Protein: CSVEGTSNTGELFF.

This clone has only a few counts. The CDR3 reads CASSSTLGLAGGREQYF. The CDR3 DNA sequence: TGTGCCAGCAGCTCAACTCTCGGACTAGCGGGAGGCCGCGAGCAGTACTTC. The chain uses TRBV7-2 and TRBJ2-7; 14 positions match TRBD2. Germline values: CDR1 SGHTA, CDR2 FQGNSA. CDR3 length: 17 amino acids. The junction had 11 bases not matched to a gene; V was cut back by 4 bases and J by 6 bases.

The chain links TRBV9 to TRBJ1-1; the D is unclear. This CDR3 is built from 17 residues. Germline CDR1 and CDR2: SGDLS and YYNGEE. V lost 0 bases to trimming and J lost 3 bases, with 18 bases between them. CDR3 nucleotides: TGTGCCAGCAGCGTAGGGCCCTTAGACCCGGTGGACACTGAAGCTTTCTTT. Residues: CASSVGPLDPVDTEAFF.

Details on this clone: The identical CDR3 is also encoded by other nucleotide sequences in the sample. The CDR3 loop reads CSVDGTSGTDTQYF. The CDR3 bases are TGCAGCGTTGACGGGACGTCTGGCACAGATACGCAGTATTTT. The chain has TRBV29-1 and TRBJ2-3, with D perhaps matching TRBD1 or TRBD2 (5 bases each). There are 14 residues in the CDR3. The germline CDR1 and CDR2 sequences are SQVTM and ANQGSEA. The ends were cut back, 3 bases at V and 1 base at J, with 11 bases in the middle.

In its sample, this clone was seen a few times. This chain uses TRBV9 with TRBJ1-1; no clear D. V shed 6 bases and J shed 3 bases, with 6 bases lying between them. Germline CDR1 SGDLS, CDR2 YYNGEE. This CDR3 is 11 amino acids long. CDR3 sequence (DNA): TGTGCCAGCACTGGGGACACTGAAGCTTTCTTT. Translating gives CASTGDTEAFF.

The rearrangement joins TRBV29-1 to TRBJ2-3; TRBD2 agrees at 9 bases. The CDR3 contains 14 residues. V dropped 7 bases and J dropped 4; count of bases not matched to a gene: 9. Germline CDR1 and CDR2: SQVTM and ANQGSEA. The DNA of the CDR3 is TGCAGCGAAGCGCTAGCGGGAAGAGCAGATACGCAGTATTTT. Translating it yields CSEALAGRADTQYF.

The chain couples TRBV7-2 to TRBJ1-2, with D hard to call. Germline V gene sequence: CDR1 SGHTA, CDR2 FQGNSA. Trimming left V 5 bases short and J 1 base short, with 14 bases between. This CDR3 comprises 15 residues. The CDR3 is CASSGVIGSNYGYTF. The DNA of the CDR3 is TGTGCCAGCAGCGGGGTGATCGGCAGTAACTATGGCTACACCTTC.

This clone was observed a handful of times. Since no conserved phenylalanine or tryptophan closes the CDR3, a read error is the likely cause. Because the CDR3's place on the DNA is in doubt, the DNA is left out and the CDR3 is given as listed by TCRdb. This chain connects TRBV15 to TRBJ1-2. Inclusive of both ends, the CDR3 amounts to 11 amino acids. Germline V CDR1 and CDR2: LNHNV, YYDKDF (reference sequence). The CDR3 loop reads CATSRDPTRRI.

This clone was picked up a small number of times. V and J are TRBV11-2 and TRBJ2-6; possibly TRBD2 for D (5 bases). The germline gives CDR1 SGHAT, CDR2 FQNNGV. Trimming pared 2 bases from V and 1 base from J, leaving 18 bases between. The CDR3 is 19 amino acids. The CDR3 here is CASSLFSGIGESGANVLTF. CDR3 sequence (DNA): TGTGCCAGCAGCTTATTTTCGGGAATCGGAGAATCTGGGGCCAACGTCCTGACTTTC.

This chain links TRBV7-6 with TRBJ1-3; D unresolved. CDR3 length: 14 amino acids. Germline V CDR1 and CDR2: SGHVS, FNYEAQ. V was cut by 1 base and J by 0 bases, with 4 bases left in between. The CDR3 loop reads CASSLGLSGNTIYF. In nucleotides, the CDR3 is TGTGCCAGCAGCTTAGGCCTCTCTGGAAACACCATATATTTT. The full variable domain, rest sourced from reference TRBV7-6 and TRBJ1-3, is GAGVSQSPRYKVTKRGQDVALRCDPISGHVSLYWYRQALGQGPEFLTYFNYEAQQDKSGLPNDRFSAERPEGSISTLTIQRTEQRDSAMYRCASSLGLSGNTIYFGEGSWLTVV.

The J gene is TRBJ2-5, the V gene TRBV28; 9 nucleotides match TRBD1. CDR1 MDHEN and CDR2 SYDVKM come from the germline V gene. Trimming at V came to 5 bases and at J to 5 bases, leaving 9 bases not matched to a gene. The CDR3 runs to 15 residues. In DNA, the CDR3 is TGTGCCAGCAGTGCGCACAGGGGGCACGGGGAGACCCAGTACTTC. Its protein product is CASSAHRGHGETQYF.

This clone was seen more than once but under ten times. The chain has TRBV25-1 and TRBJ2-5; D may be TRBD1 (6 bases). V was clipped by 4 bases and J by 2 bases, with 11 bases between them. CDR1 is MGHDK, CDR2 SYGVNS, per germline. This CDR3 spans 14 amino acids. The CDR3 loop reads CASSAQTGQETQYF. For the CDR3, the DNA is TGTGCCAGCAGTGCCCAGACAGGACAAGAGACCCAGTACTTC.

This clone occurred a few times. The chain links TRBV9 to TRBJ2-7; D possibly matches TRBD1 or TRBD2 (5 bases each). Germline V gene sequence: CDR1 SGDLS, CDR2 YYNGEE. The CDR3 loop spans 13 amino acids. V shed 4 bases and J shed 6 bases, with 14 bases lying between them. The CDR3 sequence is CASSPQFGTEQYF. CDR3 bases: TGTGCCAGCAGCCCCCAATTTGGGACCGAGCAGTACTTC.